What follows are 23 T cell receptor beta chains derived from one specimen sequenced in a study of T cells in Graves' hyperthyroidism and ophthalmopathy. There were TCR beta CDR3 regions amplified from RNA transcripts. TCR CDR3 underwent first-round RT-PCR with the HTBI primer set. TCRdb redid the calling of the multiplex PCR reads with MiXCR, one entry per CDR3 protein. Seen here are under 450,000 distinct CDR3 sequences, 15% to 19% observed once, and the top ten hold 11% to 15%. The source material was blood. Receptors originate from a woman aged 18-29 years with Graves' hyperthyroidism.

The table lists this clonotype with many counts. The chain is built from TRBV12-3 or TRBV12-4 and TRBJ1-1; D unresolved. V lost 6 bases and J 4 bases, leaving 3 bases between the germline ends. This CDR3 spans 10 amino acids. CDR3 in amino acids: CASSPTEAFF. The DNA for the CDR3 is TGTGCCAGCAGCCCCACTGAAGCTTTCTTT.

In DNA, the CDR3 is TGCAGTGCTAGTAGTGCACCCAAAAACATTCAGTACTTC. It specifies CSASSAPKNIQYF. The chain combines TRBV20-1 with TRBJ2-4; no clear D. CDR1 and CDR2 from the germline V gene are DFQATT and SNEGSKA (reference sequence). The CDR3 consists of 13 residues. V was clipped by 3 bases and J by 2 bases, with 8 bases between them.

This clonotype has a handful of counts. The CDR3 loop reads CASSLFAGGELFF. The CDR3 nucleotides read TGTGCCAGCAGTTTATTTGCTGGCGGGGAGCTGTTTTTT. The chain joins TRBV28 to TRBJ2-2; D is unclear. Germline values: CDR1 MDHEN, CDR2 SYDVKM. This CDR3 has 13 amino acids. V dropped 1 base and J dropped 7 bases, with 7 bases sitting between them.

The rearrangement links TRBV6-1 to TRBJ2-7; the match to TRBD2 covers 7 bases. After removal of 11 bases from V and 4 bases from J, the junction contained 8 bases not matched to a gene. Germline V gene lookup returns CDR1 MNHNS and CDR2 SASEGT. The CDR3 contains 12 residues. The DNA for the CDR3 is TGTGCCTGCCGGGACGGGGGGTACGAGCAGTACTTC. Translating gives CACRDGGYEQYF.

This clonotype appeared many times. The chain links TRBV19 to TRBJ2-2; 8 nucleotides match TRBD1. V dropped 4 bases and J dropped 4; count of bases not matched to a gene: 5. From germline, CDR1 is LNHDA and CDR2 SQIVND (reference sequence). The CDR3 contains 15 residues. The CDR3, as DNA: TGTGCCAGTAGTAGGCGGACAGGGACCACCGGGGAGCTGTTTTTT. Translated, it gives CASSRRTGTTGELFF.

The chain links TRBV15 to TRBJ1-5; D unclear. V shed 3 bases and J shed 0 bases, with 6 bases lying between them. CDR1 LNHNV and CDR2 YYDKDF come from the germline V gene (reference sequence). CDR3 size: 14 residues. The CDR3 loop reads CATSSRYSNQPQHF. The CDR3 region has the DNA TGTGCCACCAGCAGTCGGTATAGCAATCAGCCCCAGCATTTT.

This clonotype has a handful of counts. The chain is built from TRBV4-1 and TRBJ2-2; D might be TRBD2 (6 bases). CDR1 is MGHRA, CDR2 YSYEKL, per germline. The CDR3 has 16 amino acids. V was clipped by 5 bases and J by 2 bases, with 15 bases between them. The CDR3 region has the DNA TGCGCCAGCAGCGCGCCGGGACTCAGAAACACCGGGGAGCTGTTTTTT. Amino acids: CASSAPGLRNTGELFF.

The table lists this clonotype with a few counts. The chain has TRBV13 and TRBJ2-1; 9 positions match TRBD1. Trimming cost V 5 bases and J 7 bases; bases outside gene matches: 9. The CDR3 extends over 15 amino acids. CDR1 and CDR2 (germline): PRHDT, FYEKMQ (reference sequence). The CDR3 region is CASSPGTGKTNEQFF. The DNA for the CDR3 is TGTGCCAGCAGCCCCGGGACAGGGAAGACAAATGAGCAGTTCTTC.

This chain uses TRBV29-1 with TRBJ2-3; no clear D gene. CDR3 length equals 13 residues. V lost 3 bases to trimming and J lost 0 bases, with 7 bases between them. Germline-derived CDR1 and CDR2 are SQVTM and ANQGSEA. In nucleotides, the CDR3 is TGCAGCGTTGAGACGCCTAGCACAGATACGCAGTATTTT. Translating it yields CSVETPSTDTQYF.

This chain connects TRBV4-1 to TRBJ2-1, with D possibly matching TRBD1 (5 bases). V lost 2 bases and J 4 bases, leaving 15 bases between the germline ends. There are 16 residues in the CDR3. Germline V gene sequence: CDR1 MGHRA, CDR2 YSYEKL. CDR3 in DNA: TGCGCCAGCAGCCAACCGGACACAATTATGTACAATGAGCAGTTCTTC. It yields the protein CASSQPDTIMYNEQFF.

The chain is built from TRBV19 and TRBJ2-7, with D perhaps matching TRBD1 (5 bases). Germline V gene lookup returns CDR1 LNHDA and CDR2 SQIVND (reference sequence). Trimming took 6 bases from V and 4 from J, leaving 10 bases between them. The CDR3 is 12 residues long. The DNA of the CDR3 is TGTGCCAGTAGGGCAGGGAAGTACGAGCAGTACTTC. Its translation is CASRAGKYEQYF.

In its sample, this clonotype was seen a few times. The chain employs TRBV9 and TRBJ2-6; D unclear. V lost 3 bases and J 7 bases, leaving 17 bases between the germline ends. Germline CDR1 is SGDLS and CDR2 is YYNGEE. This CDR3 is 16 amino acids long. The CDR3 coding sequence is TGTGCCAGCAGCGCCCCTAGAAGTGAGGTCGCCAACGTCCTGACTTTC. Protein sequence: CASSAPRSEVANVLTF. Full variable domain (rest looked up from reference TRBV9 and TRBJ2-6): DSGVTQTPKHLITATGQRVTLRCSPRSGDLSVYWYQQSLDQGLQFLIQYYNGEERAKGNILERFSAQQFPDLHSELNLSSLELGDSALYFCASSAPRSEVANVLTFGAGSRLTVL.

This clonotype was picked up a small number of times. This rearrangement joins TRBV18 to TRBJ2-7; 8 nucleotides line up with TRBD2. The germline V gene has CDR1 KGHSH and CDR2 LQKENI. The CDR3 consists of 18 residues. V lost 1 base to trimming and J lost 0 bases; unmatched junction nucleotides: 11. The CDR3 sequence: CASSPLGTRHESSYEQYF. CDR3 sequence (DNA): TGTGCCAGCTCACCACTTGGGACTAGGCACGAAAGCTCCTACGAGCAGTACTTC.

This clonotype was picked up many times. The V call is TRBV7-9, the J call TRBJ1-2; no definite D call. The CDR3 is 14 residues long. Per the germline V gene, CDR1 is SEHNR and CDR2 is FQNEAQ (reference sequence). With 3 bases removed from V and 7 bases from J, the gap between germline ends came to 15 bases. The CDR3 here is CASSFLGVAGGYTF. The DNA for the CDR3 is TGTGCCAGCAGCTTTCTCGGGGTAGCGGGTGGCTACACCTTC.

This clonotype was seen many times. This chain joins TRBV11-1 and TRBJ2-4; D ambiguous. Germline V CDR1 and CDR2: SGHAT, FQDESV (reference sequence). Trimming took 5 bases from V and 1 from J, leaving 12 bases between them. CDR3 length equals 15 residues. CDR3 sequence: CASSTGSVAKNIQYF. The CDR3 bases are TGTGCCAGCAGCACCGGGTCGGTGGCCAAAAACATTCAGTACTTC.

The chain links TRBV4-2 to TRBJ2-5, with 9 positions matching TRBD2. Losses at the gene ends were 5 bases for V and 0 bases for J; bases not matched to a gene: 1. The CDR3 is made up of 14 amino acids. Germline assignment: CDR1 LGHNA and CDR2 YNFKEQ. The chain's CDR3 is CASSSGGYQETQYF. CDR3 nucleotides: TGTGCCAGCAGCAGCGGGGGGTACCAAGAGACCCAGTACTTC.

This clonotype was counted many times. CDR3 DNA sequence: TGTGCCAGCAGTCGGGTCGGGAACTATGGCTACACCTTC. Amino acids: CASSRVGNYGYTF. The rearrangement joins TRBV6-1 to TRBJ1-2; D gene ambiguous. The CDR3 is made up of 13 amino acids. The V gene's germline CDR1 is MNHNS and CDR2 SASEGT. V lost 5 bases to trimming and J lost 2 bases, with 9 bases between them.

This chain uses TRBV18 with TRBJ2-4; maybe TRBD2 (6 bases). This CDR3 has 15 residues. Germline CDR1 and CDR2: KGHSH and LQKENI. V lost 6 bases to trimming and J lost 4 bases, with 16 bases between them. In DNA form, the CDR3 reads TGTGCCAGCTCTCTCGGGACTGGCGATAAAAACATTCAGTACTTC. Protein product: CASSLGTGDKNIQYF.

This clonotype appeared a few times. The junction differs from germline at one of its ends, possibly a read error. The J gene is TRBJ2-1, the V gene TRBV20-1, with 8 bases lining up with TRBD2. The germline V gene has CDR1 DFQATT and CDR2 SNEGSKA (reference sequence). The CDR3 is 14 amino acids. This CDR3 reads CSARELAAYSEQFF. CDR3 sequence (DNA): TGCAGTGCTAGGGAACTAGCGGCGTACAGTGAGCAGTTCTTC.

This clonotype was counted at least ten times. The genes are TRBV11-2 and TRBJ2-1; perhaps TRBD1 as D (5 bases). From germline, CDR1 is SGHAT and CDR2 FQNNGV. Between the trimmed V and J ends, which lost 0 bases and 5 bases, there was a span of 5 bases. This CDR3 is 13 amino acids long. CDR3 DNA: TGTGCCAGCAGCTTAGAACAGGACAATGAGCAGTTCTTC. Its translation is CASSLEQDNEQFF.

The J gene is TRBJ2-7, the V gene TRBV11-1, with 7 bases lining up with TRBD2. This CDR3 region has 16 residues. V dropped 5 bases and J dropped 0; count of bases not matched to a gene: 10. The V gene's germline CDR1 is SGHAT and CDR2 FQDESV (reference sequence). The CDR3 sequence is CASSAERGQSSYEQYF. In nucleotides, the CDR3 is TGTGCCAGCAGCGCGGAGCGGGGCCAGAGCTCCTACGAGCAGTACTTC.

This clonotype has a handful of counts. The CDR3 sequence: CASSRFRTENSPLHF. CDR3 bases: TGCGCCAGCAGCCGCTTCCGGACAGAAAATTCACCCCTCCACTTT. The chain combines TRBV4-3 with TRBJ1-6; maybe TRBD1 (6 bases). Between the trimmed V and J ends, which lost 4 bases and 7 bases, there was a span of 14 bases. The CDR3 has 15 residues. CDR1 and CDR2 from the germline V gene are LGHNA and YSLEER.

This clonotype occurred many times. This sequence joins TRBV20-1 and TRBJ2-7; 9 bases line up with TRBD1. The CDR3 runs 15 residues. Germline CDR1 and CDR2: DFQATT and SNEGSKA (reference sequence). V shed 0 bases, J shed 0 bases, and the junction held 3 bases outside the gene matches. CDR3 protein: CSAREVQGASYEQYF. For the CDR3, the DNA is TGCAGTGCTAGAGAGGTACAGGGGGCCTCCTACGAGCAGTACTTC.